The T cell receptor (beta chain) under discussion was sequenced for a study of blood T cell repertoires in COVID-19 (dated by TCRdb to the early 2020s). At the level of the whole study: Collaborator samples came from the United States, Italy and Spain and covered acute and convalescent phases of COVID-19. The prospective study material was composed of cDNA or gDNA derived from T cells, B-cell-depleted T cells, or PBMCs. Subjects who had been exposed to COVID-19, were actively infected with it, or had recovered from it provided the deeply sampled blood TCRbeta repertoires that made up the dataset. A freely available public database, intended as a resource for researchers studying the immune response to SARS-CoV-2, is where the repertoires were released. Samples were obtained from the ongoing ImmuneRACE study (first 160 participants) and from approximately 1,200 subjects provided by 6 global collaborators. Sample metadata almost always included a de-identified subject ID, COVID-19 status, age in years and sex. HLA class I and class II types, where available, came from metadata supplied by the sample provider rather than from assay-based typing. General findings and caveats noted by the study authors: The quantity of clinical and demographic metadata differed by source and by participant and was supplied without curation.

Each collaborating institution followed its own protocols to collect whole blood in K2EDTA tubes. Collaborator samples were shipped for TCRbeta analysis as frozen whole blood, isolated PBMCs, or DNA extracted from either sample type. The immunoSEQ Assay, a bias-controlled multiplex PCR, was used to amplify TCRbeta CDR3 regions from genomic DNA. Per the authors' processing: The number of nucleated cells in each sample was estimated from the amplification of reference gene primers within the assay. To quantify the absolute abundance of each unique TCRbeta CDR3 rearrangement, sequence reads were collapsed and filtered. For each sample, productive Simpson clonality was calculated as the square root of Simpson's diversity index over productive rearrangements. In its TCRdb copy, this immuneACCESS table keeps in-frame sequences only and misses some clones. Where compared with another copy, unresolved V genes explain less than half of these, and the others have no known cause. V, J and clone size are those of that table, while D and trimming were read from the DNA. Here the sample has hundreds of thousands of clones; roughly 85% occur a single time. The top ten clones comprise 1.4% of the sample.

V is cut back by 6 bases and J by 8 bases, with 6 bases in the junction unmatched. In the germline V gene, CDR1 corresponds to LGHNT and CDR2 to FRNRAP. From cysteine to phenylalanine, the CDR3 is 12 amino acids long. Kept here is only the CDR3 DNA, which spans 36 bases and is read in frame from base 1. On this clone: Its binding antigen is unknown. No much larger clonotype is one base removed from it; base qualities were not supplied.

The sequence joins TRBV12-5 to TRBJ1-1, with 7 bases aligning to TRBD1. This TCR derives from a woman aged 25 to 45 with active or convalescent COVID-19. Material for sequencing was peripheral blood. The CDR3 here reads CASGPRGREAFF. The DNA sequence follows: TGTGCTAGTGGACCCAGGGGGAGGGAAGCTTTCTTT.